This T cell receptor beta chain was identified in a study of cytomegalovirus exposure and HLA in healthy donors. The PCR had 60 Vbeta and 13 Jbeta primers. TCRdb's copy holds only in-frame clones and misses some; the assay was immunoSEQ multiplex PCR. Of more than 250,000 clones detected, around nine tenths appear once; the ten largest clones hold approximately 2.4%. Trimming at V came to 4 bases and at J to 1 base, leaving 12 bases not matched to a gene. Germline loops: CDR1 MNHEY, CDR2 SMNVEV (reference sequence). The length of the CDR3 is 17 residues. The chain recombines TRBV27 with TRBJ1-1; TRBD1 agrees at 7 bases. The source is a woman aged 18-29 years in good health and CMV-seronegative. The sequencing input was PBMCs. This CDR3 reads CASSSYREGAANTEAFF. Here the CDR3 DNA reads TGTGCCAGCAGTTCATATCGAGAGGGGGCTGCGAACACTGAAGCTTTCTTT.